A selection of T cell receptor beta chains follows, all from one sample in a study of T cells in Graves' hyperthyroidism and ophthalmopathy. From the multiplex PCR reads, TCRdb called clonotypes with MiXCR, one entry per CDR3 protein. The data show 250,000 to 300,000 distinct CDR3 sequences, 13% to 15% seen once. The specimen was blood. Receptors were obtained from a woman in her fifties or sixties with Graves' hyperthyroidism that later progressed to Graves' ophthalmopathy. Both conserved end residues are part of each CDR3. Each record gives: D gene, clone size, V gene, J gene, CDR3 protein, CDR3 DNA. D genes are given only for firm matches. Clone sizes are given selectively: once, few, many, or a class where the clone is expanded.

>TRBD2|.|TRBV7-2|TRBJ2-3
CASSLATSGSADTQYF
TGTGCCAGCAGCTTAGCGACTAGCGGGAGTGCAGATACGCAGTATTTT
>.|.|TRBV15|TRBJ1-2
CATSGRGRNYGYTF
TGTGCCACCAGCGGCCGAGGGAGAAACTATGGCTACACCTTC
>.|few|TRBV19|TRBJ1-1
CASSGGTEAFF
TGTGCCAGTAGTGGAGGCACTGAAGCTTTCTTT
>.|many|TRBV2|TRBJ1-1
CASSFENTEAFF
TGTGCCAGCAGTTTTGAAAACACTGAAGCTTTCTTT
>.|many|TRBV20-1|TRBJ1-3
CSARVTGNTIYF
TGCAGTGCTAGAGTAACTGGAAACACCATATATTTT
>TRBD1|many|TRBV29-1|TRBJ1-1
CSVPGQGTTEAFF
TGCAGCGTTCCGGGACAGGGTACGACTGAAGCTTTCTTT
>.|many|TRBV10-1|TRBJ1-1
CASSGTGSRGAFF
TGCGCCAGCAGTGGAACAGGGTCGAGAGGAGCTTTCTTT
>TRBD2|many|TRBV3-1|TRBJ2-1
CASSPLGLAGLYNEQFF
TGTGCCAGCAGCCCCTTGGGATTAGCGGGATTGTACAATGAGCAGTTCTTC
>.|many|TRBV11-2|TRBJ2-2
CASSPVVAATNTGELFF
TGTGCCAGCAGCCCCGTAGTAGCGGCGACGAACACCGGGGAGCTGTTTTTT
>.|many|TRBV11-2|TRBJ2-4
CASSQGGLRWAKNIQYF
TGTGCCAGCAGCCAGGGGGGGCTGAGGTGGGCCAAAAACATTCAGTACTTC
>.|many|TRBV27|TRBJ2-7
CASSFSTGDYEQYF
TGTGCCAGCAGTTTTTCGACAGGAGATTACGAGCAGTACTTC
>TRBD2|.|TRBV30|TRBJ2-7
CAWSLGTSGYEQYF
TGTGCCTGGAGTCTCGGGACTAGCGGATACGAGCAGTACTTC
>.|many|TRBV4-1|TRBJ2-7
CASSQEARADEQYF
TGCGCCAGCAGCCAAGAGGCCAGGGCCGACGAGCAGTACTTC
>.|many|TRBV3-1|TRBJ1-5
CASSQGEQPQHF
TGTGCCAGCAGCCAGGGGGAACAGCCCCAGCATTTT
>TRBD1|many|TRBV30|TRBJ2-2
CALGTGVSGELFF
TGTGCCTTAGGGACAGGGGTATCCGGGGAGCTGTTTTTT
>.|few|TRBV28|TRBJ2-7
CASSLPWLEQYF
TGTGCCAGCAGCCTTCCGTGGTTGGAGCAGTACTTC
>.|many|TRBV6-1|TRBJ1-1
CASKGMNTEAFF
TGTGCCAGCAAAGGCATGAACACTGAAGCTTTCTTT
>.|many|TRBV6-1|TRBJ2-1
CASRPSLGRNEQFF
TGTGCCAGCAGGCCTAGTTTGGGTCGAAATGAGCAGTTCTTC
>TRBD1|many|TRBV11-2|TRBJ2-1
CASSPQGASYNEQFF
TGTGCCAGCAGCCCACAGGGGGCATCCTACAATGAGCAGTTCTTC
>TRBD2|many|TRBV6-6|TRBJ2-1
CASSYSGTILNNEQFF
TGTGCCAGCAGTTACTCCGGGACTATCTTGAACAATGAGCAGTTCTTC
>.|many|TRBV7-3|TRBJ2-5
CASSLNRGQETQYF
TGTGCCAGCAGCTTAAATAGGGGGCAAGAGACCCAGTACTTC
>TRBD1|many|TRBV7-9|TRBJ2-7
CASSLGGQSYEQYF
TGTGCCAGCAGCTTAGGGGGACAGTCCTACGAGCAGTACTTC
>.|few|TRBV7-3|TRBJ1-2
CASSPLGGAVGYTF
TGTGCCAGCAGCCCTCTAGGGGGGGCGGTCGGCTACACCTTC